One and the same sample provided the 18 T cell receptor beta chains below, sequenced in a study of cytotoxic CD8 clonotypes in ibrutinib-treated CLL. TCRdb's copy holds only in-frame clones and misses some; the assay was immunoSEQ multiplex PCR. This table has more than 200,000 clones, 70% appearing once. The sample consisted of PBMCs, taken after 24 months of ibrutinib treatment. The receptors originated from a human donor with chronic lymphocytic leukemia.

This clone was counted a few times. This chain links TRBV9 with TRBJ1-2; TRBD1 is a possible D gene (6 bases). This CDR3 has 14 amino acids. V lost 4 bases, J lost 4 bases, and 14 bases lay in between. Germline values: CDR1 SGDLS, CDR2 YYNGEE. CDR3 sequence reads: CASSSPGQIYGYTF. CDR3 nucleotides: TGTGCCAGCAGCTCTCCGGGACAAATCTATGGCTACACCTTC.

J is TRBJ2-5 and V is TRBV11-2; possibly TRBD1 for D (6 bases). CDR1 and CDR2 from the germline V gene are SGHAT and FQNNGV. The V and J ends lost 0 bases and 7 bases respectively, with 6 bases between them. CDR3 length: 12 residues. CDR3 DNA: TGTGCCAGCAGCTTAGAAGGGGGGACCCAGTACTTC. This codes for CASSLEGGTQYF.

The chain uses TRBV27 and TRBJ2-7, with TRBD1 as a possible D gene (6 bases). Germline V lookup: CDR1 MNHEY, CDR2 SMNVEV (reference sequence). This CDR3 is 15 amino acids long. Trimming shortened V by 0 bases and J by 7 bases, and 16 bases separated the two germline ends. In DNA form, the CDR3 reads TGTGCCAGCAGTTTATCCCGCCAGGGGACGAGGGAGCAGTACTTC. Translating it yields CASSLSRQGTREQYF.

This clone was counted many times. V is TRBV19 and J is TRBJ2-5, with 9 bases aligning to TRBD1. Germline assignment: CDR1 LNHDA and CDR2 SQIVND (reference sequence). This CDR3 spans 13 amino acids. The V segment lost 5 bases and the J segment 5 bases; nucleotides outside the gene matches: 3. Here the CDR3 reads CASSQTGGETQYF. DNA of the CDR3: TGTGCCAGTAGTCAAACAGGGGGCGAGACCCAGTACTTC.

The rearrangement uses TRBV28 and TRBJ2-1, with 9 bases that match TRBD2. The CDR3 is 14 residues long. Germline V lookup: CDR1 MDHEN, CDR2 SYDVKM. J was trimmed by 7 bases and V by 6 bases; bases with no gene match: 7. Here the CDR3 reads CASSPSGTLNEQFF. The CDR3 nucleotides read TGTGCCAGCAGCCCTAGCGGGACCTTGAATGAGCAGTTCTTC.

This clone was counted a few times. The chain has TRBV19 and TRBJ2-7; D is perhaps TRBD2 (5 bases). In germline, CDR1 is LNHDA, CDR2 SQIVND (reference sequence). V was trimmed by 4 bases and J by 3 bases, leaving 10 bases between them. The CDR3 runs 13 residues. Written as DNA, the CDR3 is TGTGCCAGTAGTAACCGGGGTAGCTACGAGCAGTACTTC. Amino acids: CASSNRGSYEQYF. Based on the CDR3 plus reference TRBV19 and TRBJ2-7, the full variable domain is DGGITQSPKYLFRKEGQNVTLSCEQNLNHDAMYWYRQDPGQGLRLIYYSQIVNDFQKGDIAEGYSVSREKKESFPLTVTSAQKNPTAFYLCASSNRGSYEQYFGPGTRLTVT.

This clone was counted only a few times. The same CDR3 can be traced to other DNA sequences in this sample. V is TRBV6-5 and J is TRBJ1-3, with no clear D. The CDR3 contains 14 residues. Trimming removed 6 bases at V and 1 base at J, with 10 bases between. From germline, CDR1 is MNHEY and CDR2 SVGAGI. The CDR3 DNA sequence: TGTGCCAGCAGGACTGGAGGTTCTGGAAACACCATATATTTT. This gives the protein CASRTGGSGNTIYF.

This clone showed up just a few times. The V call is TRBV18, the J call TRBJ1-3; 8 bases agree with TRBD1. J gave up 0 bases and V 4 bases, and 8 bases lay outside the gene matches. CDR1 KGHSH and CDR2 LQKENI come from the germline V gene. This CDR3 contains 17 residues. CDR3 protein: CASSQPTGVGSGNTIYF. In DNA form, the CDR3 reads TGTGCCAGCTCACAACCGACAGGGGTAGGCTCTGGAAACACCATATATTTT.

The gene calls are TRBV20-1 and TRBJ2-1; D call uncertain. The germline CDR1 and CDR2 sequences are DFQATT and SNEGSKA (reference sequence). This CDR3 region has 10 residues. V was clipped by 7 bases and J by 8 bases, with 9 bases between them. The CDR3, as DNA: TGCAGTGTTGATAGGGATGAGCAGTTCTTC. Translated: CSVDRDEQFF.

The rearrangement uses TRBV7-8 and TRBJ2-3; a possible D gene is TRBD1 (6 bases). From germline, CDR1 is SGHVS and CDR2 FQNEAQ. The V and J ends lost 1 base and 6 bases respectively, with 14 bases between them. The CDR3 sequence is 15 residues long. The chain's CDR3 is CASSLEGQSPDTQYF. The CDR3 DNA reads TGTGCCAGCAGCTTAGAGGGACAATCCCCGGATACGCAGTATTTT.

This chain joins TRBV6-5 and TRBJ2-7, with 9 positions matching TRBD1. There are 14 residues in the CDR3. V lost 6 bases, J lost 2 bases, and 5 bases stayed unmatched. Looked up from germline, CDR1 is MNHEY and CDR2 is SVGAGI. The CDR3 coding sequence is TGTGCCAGCAGGACCGGGACAGGGACCTACGAGCAGTACTTC. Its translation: CASRTGTGTYEQYF.

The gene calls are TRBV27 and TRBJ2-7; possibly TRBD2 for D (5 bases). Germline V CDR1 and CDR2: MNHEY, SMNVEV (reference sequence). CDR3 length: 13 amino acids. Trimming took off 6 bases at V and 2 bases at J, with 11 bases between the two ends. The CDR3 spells CASRERTAYEQYF. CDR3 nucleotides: TGTGCCAGCAGGGAAAGGACTGCCTACGAGCAGTACTTC.

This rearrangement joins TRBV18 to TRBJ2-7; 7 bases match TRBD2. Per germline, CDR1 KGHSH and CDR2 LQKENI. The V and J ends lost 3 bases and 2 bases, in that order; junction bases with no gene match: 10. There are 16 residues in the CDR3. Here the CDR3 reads CASSPGGAGAAYEQYF. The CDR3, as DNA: TGTGCCAGCTCACCTGGTGGCGCGGGAGCGGCCTACGAGCAGTACTTC.

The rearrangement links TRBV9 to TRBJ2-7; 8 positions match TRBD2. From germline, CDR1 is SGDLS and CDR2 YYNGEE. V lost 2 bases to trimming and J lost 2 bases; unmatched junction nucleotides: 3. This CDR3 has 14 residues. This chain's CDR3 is CASSVGSGTYEQYF. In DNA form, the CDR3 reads TGTGCCAGCAGCGTGGGTAGCGGGACCTACGAGCAGTACTTC.

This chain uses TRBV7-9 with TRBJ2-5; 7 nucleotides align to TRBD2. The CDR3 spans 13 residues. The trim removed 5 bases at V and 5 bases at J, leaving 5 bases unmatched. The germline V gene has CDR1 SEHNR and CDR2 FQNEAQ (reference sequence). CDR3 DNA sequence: TGTGCCAGCAGCCGACTAGCTCTGGAGACCCAGTACTTC. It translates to CASSRLALETQYF. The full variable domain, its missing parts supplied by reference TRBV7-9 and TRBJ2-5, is DTGVSQNPRHKITKRGQNVTFRCDPISEHNRLYWYRQTLGQGPEFLTYFQNEAQLEKSRLLSDRFSAERPKGSFSTLEIQRTEQGDSAMYLCASSRLALETQYFGPGTRLLVL.

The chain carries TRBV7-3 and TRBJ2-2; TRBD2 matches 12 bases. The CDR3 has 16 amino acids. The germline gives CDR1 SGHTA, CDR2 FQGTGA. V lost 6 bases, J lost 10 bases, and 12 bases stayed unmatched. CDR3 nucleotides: TGTGCCAGCAGTAGACTAGCGGGAGTGGTAAACGAGGAGCTGTTTTTT. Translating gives CASSRLAGVVNEELFF.

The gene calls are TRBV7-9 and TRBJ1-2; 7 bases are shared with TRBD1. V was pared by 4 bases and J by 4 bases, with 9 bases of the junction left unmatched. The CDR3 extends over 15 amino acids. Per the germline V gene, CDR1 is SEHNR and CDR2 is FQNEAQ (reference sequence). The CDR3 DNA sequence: TGTGCCAGCAGCTCCATGGACAGGAAATCCTATGGCTACACCTTC. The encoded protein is CASSSMDRKSYGYTF.

In DNA form, the CDR3 reads TGTGCCAGCAGTTACCATGTCCAGGGGTTCGCATTCTACAATGAGCAGTTCTTC. Encoded protein: CASSYHVQGFAFYNEQFF. The V and J genes are TRBV6-7 and TRBJ2-1, with a tentative D call TRBD1 (6 bases). TRBV6-7 is treated as an ORF (open reading frame) with a function not yet certain. The CDR3 consists of 18 residues. The germline V and J ends were trimmed by 2 bases and 3 bases, with 20 bases remaining between them.